A single T cell receptor beta chain is shown here with its context. Per germline, CDR1 LGHDT and CDR2 YNNKEL (reference sequence). The CDR3 is made up of 13 amino acids. V lost 4 bases, J lost 6 bases, and 4 bases stayed unmatched. The data belong to a study of blood T cell repertoires in COVID-19. Looking at the study overall: Sites in the United States, Italy and Spain provided acute and convalescent COVID-19 samples.

Some clones are missing from TCRdb's copy, which holds only in-frame ones; the method was immunoSEQ multiplex PCR. The profile shows about 200,000 clones, 87% of them singletons. The source of this sequence is a man in his sixties with active or convalescent COVID-19. What was sequenced was peripheral blood. The rearrangement uses TRBV3-1 (or the pseudogene TRBV3-2) and TRBJ1-2; 8 nucleotides match TRBD1. The CDR3, as DNA: TGTGCCAGCAGCCTTAGGACAGGGAATGGCTACACCTTC. This gives the protein CASSLRTGNGYTF.